The 32 T cell receptor beta chains below come from one sample, sequenced in a study of T cells after yellow fever vaccination. TCRdb passed the 5' RACE reads through MiXCR, listing each CDR3 protein once. The data hold hundreds of thousands of distinct CDR3 sequences, with 8.7% observed a single time. The sample in question was PBMCs, obtained on the day of the first yellow fever vaccination. Receptors originate from a man aged 18 to 29 who received the YFV17D yellow fever vaccine.

This chain connects TRBV24-1 to TRBJ2-3; 9 bases match TRBD1. V lost 5 bases, J lost 9 bases, and 14 bases stayed unmatched. The CDR3 is 16 residues long. Germline lookup yields CDR1 KGHDR and CDR2 SFDVKD. The CDR3: CATSALDRGTGGTQYF. The CDR3 region has the DNA TGTGCCACCAGTGCTCTTGACAGGGGGACTGGCGGCACGCAGTATTTT.

This clonotype was seen a few times. The rearrangement joins TRBV5-5 to TRBJ2-3; 12 bases match TRBD2. This CDR3 has 16 residues. Germline trimming cut 0 bases from V and 4 bases from J; bases unmatched to any gene: 3. CDR1 is SGHKS, CDR2 YYEKEE, per germline (reference sequence). The CDR3 region has the DNA TGTGCCAGCAGCTTGGCTGGACTAGCGGGGTCAGATACGCAGTATTTT. Its protein product is CASSLAGLAGSDTQYF. The full variable domain, its missing parts supplied by reference TRBV5-5 and TRBJ2-3, is DAGVTQSPTHLIKTRGQQVTLRCSPISGHKSVSWYQQVLGQGPQFIFQYYEKEERGRGNFPDRFSARQFPNYSSELNVNALLLGDSALYLCASSLAGLAGSDTQYFGPGTRLTVL.

The chain links TRBV24-1 to TRBJ2-5, with D perhaps being TRBD1 or TRBD2 (5 bases each). Germline V gene data show CDR1 as KGHDR and CDR2 as SFDVKD. This CDR3 contains 14 residues. V was cut by 7 bases and J by 0 bases, with 11 bases left in between. CDR3 amino acids: CATRFPGHQETQYF. The CDR3, as DNA: TGTGCCACCAGATTCCCGGGACACCAAGAGACCCAGTACTTC.

This clonotype was counted between two and nine times. The V call is TRBV7-9, the J call TRBJ2-3; tentative D call: TRBD1 (6 bases). Germline CDR1 SEHNR, CDR2 FQNEAQ (reference sequence). Between the trimmed V and J ends, which lost 3 bases and 5 bases, there was a span of 12 bases. The CDR3 spans 14 residues. The CDR3 DNA is TGTGCCAGCAGCTTGTCCCAGGGGATAGATACGCAGTATTTT. Encoded protein: CASSLSQGIDTQYF.

This clonotype has more than one count but fewer than ten. This chain uses TRBV7-3 with TRBJ2-3; 7 nucleotides align to TRBD2. This CDR3 region has 15 residues. Germline CDR1 reads SGHTA; CDR2 reads FQGTGA. The junction had 2 bases not matched to a gene; V was cut back by 1 base and J by 1 base. This chain's CDR3 is CASSLNRGGTDTQYF. The CDR3 bases are TGTGCCAGCAGCTTAAACCGGGGGGGCACAGATACGCAGTATTTT.

This clonotype has at least ten counts. The J gene is TRBJ2-7, the V gene TRBV12-3 or TRBV12-4; D is unclear. The CDR3 is 14 amino acids. Trimming left V 7 bases short and J 5 bases short, with 18 bases between. As DNA, the CDR3 is TGTGCCAGCACCCTGCGGCAGTATCCCCACGAGCAGTACTTC. Its protein is CASTLRQYPHEQYF.

The V call is TRBV4-1, the J call TRBJ2-3, with TRBD2 as a possible D gene (5 bases). The CDR3 consists of 17 residues. V was clipped by 0 bases and J by 4 bases, with 17 bases between them. Germline values: CDR1 MGHRA, CDR2 YSYEKL. The CDR3 region has the DNA TGCGCCAGCAGCCAAGATGGGCCACTAGAGGGAGCAGATACGCAGTATTTT. Protein sequence: CASSQDGPLEGADTQYF.

The chain joins TRBV12-3 or TRBV12-4 to TRBJ1-5, with D unresolved. Trimming took off 4 bases at V and 5 bases at J, with 15 bases between the two ends. The CDR3 is made up of 15 amino acids. The CDR3 region is CASSSAGGPHQPQHF. CDR3 bases: TGTGCCAGCAGTTCCGCCGGAGGACCCCATCAGCCCCAGCATTTT.

There are a few counts of this clonotype. V usage is TRBV12-3 or TRBV12-4 and J usage is TRBJ2-1, with D perhaps TRBD1 or TRBD2 (5 bases each). Trimming pared 3 bases from V and 6 bases from J, leaving 12 bases between. CDR3 size: 14 residues. DNA of the CDR3: TGTGCCAGCAGTTTGGGAGTTAGGGGCAATGAGCAGTTCTTC. As protein: CASSLGVRGNEQFF.

This clonotype was seen more than once but under ten times. This chain links TRBV27 with TRBJ1-2; D unresolved. This CDR3 spans 13 amino acids. Germline V gene data show CDR1 as MNHEY and CDR2 as SMNVEV (reference sequence). The V end lost 5 bases, the J end lost 9 bases, and 16 bases lay between the germline ends. The CDR3: CASSPAPGSSYTF. In DNA, the CDR3 is TGTGCCAGCAGTCCTGCCCCAGGATCGAGCTACACCTTC.

J is TRBJ2-5 and V is TRBV10-3, with D hard to call. Deletions cut 6 bases from V and 4 bases from J, with 6 bases between. The CDR3 consists of 11 residues. Germline CDR1 and CDR2: ENHRY and SYGVKD. The chain's CDR3 is CAIRNGETQYF. Written as DNA, the CDR3 is TGTGCCATCAGGAATGGAGAGACCCAGTACTTC.

The rearrangement joins TRBV7-9 to TRBJ2-7; no clear D. The CDR3 is 14 amino acids. Germline V gives CDR1 SEHNR, CDR2 FQNEAQ (reference sequence). V was trimmed by 2 bases and J by 3 bases, leaving 11 bases between them. In nucleotides, the CDR3 is TGTGCCAGCAGCTTATATCCGGGCCGCTACGAGCAGTACTTC. Its translation is CASSLYPGRYEQYF.

The chain links TRBV3-1 to TRBJ1-1; D remains unclear. CDR3 size: 15 residues. CDR1 LGHDT and CDR2 YNNKEL come from the germline V gene (reference sequence). Trimming cost V 4 bases and J 5 bases, with 17 bases left between them. The CDR3 coding sequence is TGTGCCAGCAGCCTCGAATGGGGTGGAAGGACTGAAGCTTTCTTT. Its protein is CASSLEWGGRTEAFF.

The chain recombines TRBV7-2 with TRBJ1-5, with 7 bases lining up with TRBD1. This CDR3 region has 15 residues. Germline assignment: CDR1 SGHTA and CDR2 FQGNSA. V was clipped by 3 bases and J by 3 bases; unmatched bases: 5. CDR3 nucleotides: TGTGCCAGCAGCTTCTCCGGGACAGACAATCAGCCCCAGCATTTT. Translated, it gives CASSFSGTDNQPQHF.

The V call is TRBV7-8, the J call TRBJ2-3, with D possibly called TRBD1 or TRBD2 (5 bases each). This CDR3 has 15 residues. CDR1 and CDR2 from the germline V gene are SGHVS and FQNEAQ. V dropped 1 base and J dropped 6 bases, with 14 bases sitting between them. The CDR3 protein is CASSLGGTLGDTQYF. The DNA of the CDR3 is TGTGCCAGCAGCTTAGGAGGGACCCTAGGGGATACGCAGTATTTT.

The V and J genes are TRBV29-1 and TRBJ1-1; D remains ambiguous. The CDR3 covers 14 residues. CDR1 and CDR2 from the germline V gene are SQVTM and ANQGSEA. With 6 bases removed from V and 4 bases from J, the gap between germline ends came to 18 bases. Written as DNA, the CDR3 is TGCAGCGTCCATACACCGGGCGCGGGCACTGAAGCTTTCTTT. Protein sequence: CSVHTPGAGTEAFF.

The chain has TRBV9 and TRBJ1-6, with D maybe TRBD1 (5 bases). The CDR3 has 14 residues. Trimming removed 5 bases at V and 7 bases at J, with 13 bases between. The germline V gene has CDR1 SGDLS and CDR2 YYNGEE. The CDR3 coding sequence is TGTGCCAGCAGAGGCAGGGAGGGAAATTCACCCCTCCACTTT. Protein sequence: CASRGREGNSPLHF.

This clonotype was seen only a few times. The V call is TRBV5-6, the J call TRBJ1-1, with D possibly being TRBD1 (5 bases). The CDR3 consists of 13 residues. CDR1 is SGHDT and CDR2 is YYEEEE in the germline V gene. V shed 1 base and J shed 11 bases, with 15 bases lying between them. The CDR3 loop is CASSLRGGSGAFF. CDR3 nucleotide sequence: TGTGCCAGCAGCTTGCGGGGAGGGTCAGGGGCTTTCTTT.

The chain uses TRBV5-6 and TRBJ2-7; TRBD1 aligns across 7 bases. The germline V gene encodes CDR1 SGHDT and CDR2 YYEEEE. Trimming at V came to 3 bases and at J to 4 bases, leaving 1 base not matched to a gene. The CDR3 has 12 residues. CDR3 region: CASSSGQYEQYV. For the CDR3, the DNA is TGTGCCAGCAGCTCGGGACAGTACGAGCAGTACGTC.

This rearrangement joins TRBV11-1 to TRBJ2-1; D gene unclear. Germline loops: CDR1 SGHAT, CDR2 FQDESV (reference sequence). CDR3 length equals 12 residues. V was clipped by 3 bases and J by 8 bases, with 8 bases between them. DNA of the CDR3: TGTGCCAGCAGCTTGGACCCGGATGAGCAGTTCTTC. Its translation: CASSLDPDEQFF.

V is TRBV5-1 and J is TRBJ2-3; 7 bases map to TRBD1. Germline CDR1 and CDR2: SGHRS and YFSETQ. J was trimmed by 3 bases and V by 0 bases; bases with no gene match: 7. The CDR3 sequence is 16 residues long. CDR3 sequence: CASSLVTGSGTDTQYF. The CDR3 DNA reads TGCGCCAGCAGCTTGGTGACAGGGAGTGGGACAGATACGCAGTATTTT.

The J gene is TRBJ2-7, the V gene TRBV3-1; D ambiguous. V was shortened by 1 base and J by 2 bases, with 9 bases between the two germline ends. CDR3 length: 14 amino acids. The germline CDR1 and CDR2 sequences are LGHDT and YNNKEL (reference sequence). CDR3 amino acids: CASSQGVGTYEQYF. The DNA for the CDR3 is TGTGCCAGCAGCCAAGGAGTCGGAACCTACGAGCAGTACTTC.

This clonotype was detected ten times or more. The rearrangement links TRBV12-3 or TRBV12-4 to TRBJ1-1, with D uncertain. V lost 2 bases and J lost 1, with 11 bases in between. The CDR3 length is 15 residues. The CDR3 coding sequence is TGTGCCAGCAGTTTATTGGTCGGGTCGAACACTGAAGCTTTCTTT. It is translated as CASSLLVGSNTEAFF.

This clonotype was seen a handful of times. The chain links TRBV7-2 to TRBJ1-2, with D unresolved. Germline CDR1 reads SGHTA; CDR2 reads FQGNSA. Trimming shortened V by 4 bases and J by 8 bases, and 11 bases separated the two germline ends. The CDR3 runs 12 residues. The CDR3 spells CASSSWASGYTF. CDR3 DNA sequence: TGTGCCAGCAGCTCCTGGGCCTCCGGCTACACCTTC. Full variable domain (remainder filled in from reference TRBV7-2 and TRBJ1-2): GAGVSQSPSNKVTEKGKDVELRCDPISGHTALYWYRQSLGQGLEFLIYFQGNSAPDKSGLPSDRFSAERTGGSVSTLTIQRTQQEDSAVYLCASSSWASGYTFGSGTRLTVV.

The rearrangement joins TRBV12-3 or TRBV12-4 to TRBJ2-5, with a weak D call TRBD2 (5 bases). Trimming took 3 bases from V and 4 from J, leaving 9 bases between them. The CDR3 consists of 13 residues. The DNA of the CDR3 is TGTGCCAGCAGTTTCACTAGTAGAGAGACCCAGTACTTC. It specifies CASSFTSRETQYF.

This clonotype turned up a few times. This chain links TRBV28 with TRBJ2-7, with D perhaps matching TRBD1 (6 bases). CDR3 size: 15 residues. Trimming removed 1 base from V and 1 base from J, with 11 bases in between. Germline CDR1 reads MDHEN; CDR2 reads SYDVKM. The chain's CDR3 is CASSLSGRGSYEQYV. The CDR3 DNA follows: TGTGCCAGCAGTTTATCCGGCAGGGGTTCCTACGAGCAGTACGTC.

This clonotype was seen at least ten times. The rearrangement uses TRBV19 and TRBJ2-3; 13 nucleotides agree with TRBD2. Germline trimming cut 7 bases from V and 8 bases from J; bases unmatched to any gene: 6. This CDR3 region has 14 residues. Germline lookup yields CDR1 LNHDA and CDR2 SQIVND (reference sequence). CDR3 nucleotides: TGTGCCAGTACCACTAGCGGGGGGGCCGGTACGCAGTATTTT. It specifies CASTTSGGAGTQYF.

This clonotype was counted at least ten times. This rearrangement joins TRBV20-1 to TRBJ2-3, with D perhaps TRBD1 (6 bases). The CDR3 totals 14 residues. Trimming removed 1 base at V and 2 bases at J, with 10 bases between. CDR1 and CDR2 from the germline V gene are DFQATT and SNEGSKA (reference sequence). The CDR3 here is CSARALGATDTQYF. CDR3 coding DNA: TGCAGTGCTAGAGCGTTGGGGGCCACAGATACGCAGTATTTT.

This clonotype was counted ten times or more. The rearrangement uses TRBV6-5 and TRBJ2-1, with D perhaps matching TRBD2 (5 bases). V lost 4 bases and J 10 bases, leaving 17 bases between the germline ends. There are 14 residues in the CDR3. Per the germline V gene, CDR1 is MNHEY and CDR2 is SVGAGI. This CDR3 is CASSFGPRPGEQFF. The CDR3 DNA sequence: TGTGCCAGCAGTTTTGGGCCCCGACCGGGAGAGCAGTTCTTC.

This clonotype was picked up a small number of times. The rearrangement uses TRBV24-1 and TRBJ2-2, with D perhaps TRBD1 (6 bases). CDR1 is KGHDR, CDR2 SFDVKD, per germline. Trimming removed 4 bases from V and 0 bases from J, with 11 bases in between. The CDR3 runs to 16 residues. The CDR3 protein is CATSDSGTPNTGELFF. The DNA for the CDR3 is TGTGCCACCAGTGACTCCGGGACACCGAACACCGGGGAGCTGTTTTTT.

The V call is TRBV12-3 or TRBV12-4, the J call TRBJ1-6; unclear D gene. V was clipped by 10 bases and J by 5 bases, with 12 bases between them. This CDR3 contains 13 residues. This CDR3 is CATAQGHNSPLHF. CDR3 sequence (DNA): TGTGCCACCGCGCAAGGACATAATTCACCCCTCCACTTT.

In the case of this clonotype: This sequence may be a read error, since a much larger clone differs from it by one base. The rearrangement links TRBV6-2 or TRBV6-3 to TRBJ1-5; D is uncertain. Germline values: CDR1 MNHEY, CDR2 SVGEGT. This CDR3 is 13 amino acids long. The ends were cut back, 5 bases at V and 7 bases at J, with 12 bases in the middle. Here the CDR3 reads CASSLTSFQPQHF. CDR3 DNA: TGTGCCAGCAGTCTGACAAGCTTCCAGCCCCAGCATTTT.